This TCR beta chain is drawn from a study of T cell repertoires in cytomegalovirus infection. This clonotype was detected many times. The antigen is not known. The CDR3 length is 16 residues. J gave up 0 bases and V 3 bases, and 8 bases lay outside the gene matches. Germline lookup yields CDR1 SGHTA and CDR2 FQGNSA. TCRdb independently ran MiXCR on the reads; one entry per CDR3 protein. The sample has around 900,000 distinct CDR3 sequences; roughly 31% are singletons. Sequenced here: cultured CD8+ T cells from PBMCs, sampled from culture after CMV antigen stimulation. The sequence came from a human donor in good health (CMV status not recorded). Some clones in this sample may be carry-over from other donors' samples. The chain joins TRBV7-2 to TRBJ2-7, with 7 nucleotides matching TRBD2. The CDR3, as DNA: TGTGCCAGCAGCTTTTTCGGCGGGGGTTTCTCCTACGAGCAGTACTTC. Its translation: CASSFFGGGFSYEQYF.